The rows below give T cell receptor beta chains drawn from one sample of a study of identical twins. TCRdb analysed the 5' RACE reads with MiXCR anew, one entry per CDR3 protein. The sample lists 600,000 to 800,000 distinct CDR3 sequences; approximately 21% were seen once. The same data also contributed to another study, on T cells expressing NK-cell markers.

Sequencing used PBMCs. Receptor source: a woman younger than 35 in good health. The CDR3 runs from the conserved cysteine through the conserved F or W. D genes are given only for firm matches. The size entry is marked missing in some rows and otherwise reads once, few, many or a size class.

d_call,clone_size,v_call,j_call,cdr3_aa,cdr3_nt
.,many,TRBV12-3/TRBV12-4,TRBJ1-2,CASSLFYYGYTF,TGTGCCAGCAGTTTATTCTACTATGGCTACACCTTC
TRBD1,many,TRBV6-1,TRBJ1-2,CASSGGTAITNYGYTF,TGTGCCAGCAGTGGGGGGACAGCGATCACTAACTATGGCTACACCTTC
.,.,TRBV20-1,TRBJ1-1,CSARPSSTEAFF,TGCAGTGCTAGGCCCTCCAGTACTGAAGCTTTCTTT
TRBD2,.,TRBV12-5,TRBJ2-1,CASGLAGSSEQFF,TGTGCTAGTGGACTAGCGGGGTCATCTGAGCAGTTCTTC
.,.,TRBV5-1,TRBJ1-6,CASSWTSAWSPLHF,TGCGCCAGCAGCTGGACATCTGCCTGGTCACCCCTCCACTTT
.,.,TRBV11-2,TRBJ2-2,CASSRGRGPGELFF,TGTGCCAGCAGCAGAGGGAGAGGGCCCGGGGAGCTGTTTTTT
.,few,TRBV7-2,TRBJ2-1,CASSLKSNEQFF,TGTGCCAGCAGCTTAAAGAGCAATGAGCAGTTCTTC
TRBD1,few,TRBV5-6,TRBJ2-1,CASSPGGSSSYNEQFF,TGTGCCAGCTCCCCAGGGGGCTCTAGCTCCTACAATGAGCAGTTCTTC
.,.,TRBV6-5,TRBJ1-3,CASSYGGQGNTIYF,TGTGCCAGCAGTTACGGTGGGCAGGGAAACACCATATATTTT
.,many,TRBV20-1,TRBJ2-7,CSARETDSYEQYF,TGCAGTGCTAGGGAGACTGATTCCTACGAGCAGTACTTC
.,few,TRBV7-9,TRBJ2-1,CASTGVGNEQFF,TGTGCCAGCACCGGGGTGGGCAATGAGCAGTTCTTC
TRBD2,.,TRBV29-1,TRBJ2-2,CSVGTSGRGELFF,TGCAGCGTCGGGACTAGCGGGAGAGGGGAGCTGTTTTTT
.,.,TRBV20-1,TRBJ2-7,CSALPPGAIVKNYEQYF,TGCAGTGCCTTGCCCCCAGGTGCGATAGTTAAGAACTACGAGCAGTACTTC
TRBD2,few,TRBV20-1,TRBJ2-7,CSASLAGGLIEQYF,TGCAGTGCTAGCCTAGCGGGGGGACTCATAGAGCAGTACTTC
.,few,TRBV10-3,TRBJ1-4,CAIRGTGYGEKLFF,TGTGCCATCAGGGGTACAGGTTACGGGGAAAAACTGTTTTTT
.,few,TRBV9,TRBJ2-7,CASSTGAASEQYF,TGTGCCAGCAGCACGGGGGCCGCGAGCGAGCAGTACTTC
.,many,TRBV5-1,TRBJ2-1,CASSLEAFSYNEQFF,TGCGCCAGCAGCTTGGAGGCGTTCTCCTACAATGAGCAGTTCTTC
.,.,TRBV21-1,TRBJ2-3,CASSSIGSHTDTQYF,TGTGCCAGCAGCAGCATCGGGTCCCACACAGATACGCAGTATTTT
.,.,TRBV7-8,TRBJ2-3,CASSLAGGQQLDTQYF,TGTGCCAGCAGCTTAGCGGGGGGGCAGCAGTTGGATACGCAGTATTTT
.,few,TRBV15,TRBJ2-3,CATSRMATSRADTQYF,TGTGCCACCAGCAGAATGGCGACTAGTCGCGCAGATACGCAGTATTTT
.,few,TRBV4-3,TRBJ2-3,CASSFGDFNRDTDTQYF,TGCGCCAGCAGCTTTGGGGACTTCAATCGAGACACAGATACGCAGTATTTT
TRBD1,.,TRBV7-9,TRBJ1-6,CASSPGTVAFQTPLHF,TGTGCCAGCAGCCCTGGGACAGTAGCTTTCCAGACACCCCTCCACTTT
.,many,TRBV6-5,TRBJ2-1,CASSLDALSSYNEQFF,TGTGCCAGCAGTCTCGACGCTCTGTCCTCCTACAATGAGCAGTTCTTC
.,.,TRBV5-5,TRBJ2-7,CASSLVQSLPSYEQYF,TGTGCCAGCAGCTTAGTTCAGAGTCTTCCCTCCTACGAGCAGTACTTC
.,few,TRBV7-2,TRBJ1-5,CASSLFADQPQHF,TGTGCCAGCAGCTTATTCGCAGACCAGCCCCAGCATTTT
TRBD2,.,TRBV11-2,TRBJ2-1,CASSRTSGGYEQFF,TGTGCCAGCAGCCGGACTAGCGGGGGGTATGAGCAGTTCTTC
TRBD1,few,TRBV14,TRBJ2-7,CASSPDRPYEQYF,TGTGCCAGCAGCCCGGACAGGCCCTACGAGCAGTACTTC
.,few,TRBV12-5,TRBJ1-1,CASGALNTEAFF,TGTGCTAGTGGTGCCCTGAACACTGAAGCTTTCTTT
.,many,TRBV20-1,TRBJ2-3,CSATWTVGDTQYF,TGCAGTGCTACCTGGACTGTCGGAGATACGCAGTATTTT
.,few,TRBV7-2,TRBJ2-7,CASSLYDRNEQYF,TGTGCCAGCAGCTTATACGACAGGAACGAGCAGTACTTC
.,few,TRBV20-1,TRBJ2-7,CSARDVRGRLRDEQYF,TGCAGTGCTAGAGATGTCAGGGGCCGGCTAAGGGACGAGCAGTACTTC
.,.,TRBV6-5,TRBJ1-2,CASSGRYGYTF,TGTGCCAGCAGTGGCCGGTACGGCTACACCTTC
.,.,TRBV5-5,TRBJ1-1,CASSLGSGGLNTEAFF,TGTGCCAGCAGCTTAGGTTCGGGGGGGCTTAACACTGAAGCTTTCTTT
TRBD2,.,TRBV7-7,TRBJ2-2,CASSLSAGGVTGELFF,TGTGCCAGCAGCCTTTCAGCGGGAGGGGTCACCGGGGAGCTGTTTTTT
.,.,TRBV13,TRBJ2-7,CASSLTQGRQYF,TGTGCCAGCAGCCTCACGCAGGGGCGGCAGTACTTC
.,few,TRBV5-1,TRBJ2-2,CASSLDLRGVGELFF,TGCGCCAGCAGCTTGGATCTCAGGGGAGTCGGGGAGCTGTTTTTT
TRBD1,once,TRBV5-4,TRBJ2-2,CASSLDPGQGAAGELFF,TGTGCCAGCAGCTTGGATCCAGGGCAGGGGGCGGCCGGGGAGCTGTTTTTT
.,many,TRBV20-1,TRBJ2-2,CSAPVNTGELFF,TGCAGTGCGCCCGTCAACACCGGGGAGCTGTTTTTT
.,many,TRBV12-3/TRBV12-4,TRBJ2-1,CASSTSGEQFF,TGTGCCAGCAGTACCTCGGGCGAGCAGTTCTTC
.,many,TRBV29-1,TRBJ2-7,CSVRHRSYEQYF,TGCAGCGTCCGCCACAGATCGTACGAGCAGTACTTC
.,.,TRBV20-1,TRBJ2-4,CSASIGLGNIQYF,TGCAGTGCTAGCATCGGACTCGGAAACATTCAGTACTTC
TRBD1,few,TRBV5-6,TRBJ2-7,CASSLDGQEIYEQYF,TGTGCCAGCAGCTTGGACGGACAGGAAATTTACGAGCAGTACTTC
TRBD1,few,TRBV7-6,TRBJ2-7,CASSPTPDRAPSYEQYF,TGTGCCAGCAGCCCTACTCCCGACAGGGCGCCCTCCTACGAGCAGTACTTC
.,few,TRBV4-1,TRBJ2-3,CASSHRDRASGDTQYF,TGCGCCAGCAGCCATCGTGACCGAGCCTCAGGAGATACGCAGTATTTT
.,many,TRBV20-1,TRBJ2-7,CSAPGAPYEQYF,TGCAGTGCCCCGGGGGCGCCCTACGAGCAGTACTTC